This TCR beta chain appears in the sequencing data of a study of T cell changes during pregnancy in multiple sclerosis. The CDR3 is 14 residues long. The V gene lost 3 bases and the J gene lost 6 bases, with 15 bases spanning the gap. Germline V gene lookup returns CDR1 MDHEN and CDR2 SYDVKM. Sequenced by immunoSEQ multiplex PCR; TCRdb stores in-frame clones only, minus some. The sample lists approximately 130,000 clones, 93% occurring once. Sample: peripheral blood, taken before pregnancy. The clonotype comes from a female donor with multiple sclerosis, enrolled in a pregnancy study. The V call is TRBV28, the J call TRBJ2-7, with D perhaps matching TRBD1 (5 bases). CDR3 sequence (DNA): TGTGCCAGCAGTTTCAGACAGACATTCGCCGAGCAGTACTTC. Encoded protein: CASSFRQTFAEQYF.